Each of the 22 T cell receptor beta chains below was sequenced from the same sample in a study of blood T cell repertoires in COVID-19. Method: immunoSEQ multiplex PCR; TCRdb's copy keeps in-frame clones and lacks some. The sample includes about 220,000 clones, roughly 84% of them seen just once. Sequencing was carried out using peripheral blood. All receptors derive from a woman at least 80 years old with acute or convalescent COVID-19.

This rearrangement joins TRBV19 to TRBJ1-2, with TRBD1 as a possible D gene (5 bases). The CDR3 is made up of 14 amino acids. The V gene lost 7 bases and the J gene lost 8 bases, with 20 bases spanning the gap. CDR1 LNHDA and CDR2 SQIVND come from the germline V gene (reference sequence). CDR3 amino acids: CASTSDPGDLGYTF. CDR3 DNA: TGTGCCAGTACATCTGACCCCGGGGACTTAGGCTACACCTTC.

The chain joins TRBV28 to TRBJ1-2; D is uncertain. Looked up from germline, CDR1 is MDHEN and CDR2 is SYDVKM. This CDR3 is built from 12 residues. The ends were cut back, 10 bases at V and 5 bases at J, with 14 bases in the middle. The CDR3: CAIHNGVYGYTF. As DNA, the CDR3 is TGTGCCATCCACAACGGGGTATATGGCTACACCTTC.

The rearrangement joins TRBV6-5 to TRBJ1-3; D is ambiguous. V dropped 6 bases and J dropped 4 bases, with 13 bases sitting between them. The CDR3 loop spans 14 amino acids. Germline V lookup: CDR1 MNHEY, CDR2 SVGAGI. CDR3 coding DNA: TGTGCCAGCAGGGACGTAGCGGGGGGAAACACCATATATTTT. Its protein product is CASRDVAGGNTIYF.

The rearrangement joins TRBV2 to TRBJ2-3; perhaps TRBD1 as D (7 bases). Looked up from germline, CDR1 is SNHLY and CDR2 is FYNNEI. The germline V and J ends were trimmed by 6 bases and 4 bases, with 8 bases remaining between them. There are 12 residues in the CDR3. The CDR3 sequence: CASSRGADTQYF. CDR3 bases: TGTGCCAGCAGCAGGGGGGCAGATACGCAGTATTTT. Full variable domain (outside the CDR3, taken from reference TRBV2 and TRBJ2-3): EPEVTQTPSHQVTQMGQEVILRCVPISNHLYFYWYRQILGQKVEFLVSFYNNEISEKSEIFDDQFSVERPDGSNFTLKIRSTKLEDSAMYFCASSRGADTQYFGPGTRLTVL.

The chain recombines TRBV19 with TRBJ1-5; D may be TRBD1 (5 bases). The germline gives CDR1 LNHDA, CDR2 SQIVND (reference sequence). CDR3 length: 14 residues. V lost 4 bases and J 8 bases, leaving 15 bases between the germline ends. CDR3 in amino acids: CASSSPDIPEPQHF. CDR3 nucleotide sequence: TGTGCCAGTAGTAGCCCGGACATACCGGAGCCCCAGCATTTT.

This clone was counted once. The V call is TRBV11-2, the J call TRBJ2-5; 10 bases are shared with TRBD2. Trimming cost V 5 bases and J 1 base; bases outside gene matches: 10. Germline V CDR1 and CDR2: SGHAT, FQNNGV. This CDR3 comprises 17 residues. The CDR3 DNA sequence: TGTGCCAGCAGCCCTAACCGGGGACTAGCGACCCAAGAGACCCAGTACTTC. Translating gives CASSPNRGLATQETQYF.

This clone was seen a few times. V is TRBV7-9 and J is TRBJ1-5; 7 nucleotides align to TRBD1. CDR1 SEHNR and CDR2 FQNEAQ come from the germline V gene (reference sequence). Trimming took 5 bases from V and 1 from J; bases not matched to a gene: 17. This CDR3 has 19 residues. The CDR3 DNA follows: TGTGCCAGCAGCAAACTTACAGGGGCCGTCTCTACGAGCAATCAGCCCCAGCATTTT. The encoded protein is CASSKLTGAVSTSNQPQHF.

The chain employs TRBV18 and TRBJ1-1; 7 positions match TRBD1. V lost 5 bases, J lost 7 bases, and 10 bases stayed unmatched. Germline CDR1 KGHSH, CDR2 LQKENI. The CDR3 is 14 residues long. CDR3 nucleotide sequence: TGTGCCAGCTCATCGACACAGGGGTACGATGAAGCTTTCTTT. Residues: CASSSTQGYDEAFF.

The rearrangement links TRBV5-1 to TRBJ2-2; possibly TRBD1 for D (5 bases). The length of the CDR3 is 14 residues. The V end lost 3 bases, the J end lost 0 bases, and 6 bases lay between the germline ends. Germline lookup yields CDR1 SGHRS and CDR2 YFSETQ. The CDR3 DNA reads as TGCGCCAGCAGCTCACAGGCGAACACCGGGGAGCTGTTTTTT. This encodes CASSSQANTGELFF.

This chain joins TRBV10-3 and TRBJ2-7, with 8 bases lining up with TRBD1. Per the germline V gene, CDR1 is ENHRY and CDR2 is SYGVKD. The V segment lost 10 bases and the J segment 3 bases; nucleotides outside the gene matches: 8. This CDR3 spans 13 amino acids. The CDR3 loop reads CATSPGQGYEQYF. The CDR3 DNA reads TGTGCCACCTCTCCAGGACAGGGCTACGAGCAGTACTTC.

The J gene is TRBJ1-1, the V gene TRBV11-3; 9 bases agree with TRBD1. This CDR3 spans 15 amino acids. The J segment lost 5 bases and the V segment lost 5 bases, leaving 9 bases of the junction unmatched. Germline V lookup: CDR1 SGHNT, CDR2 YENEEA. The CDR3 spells CASSRTGEGATEAFF. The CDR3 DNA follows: TGTGCCAGCAGCCGGACAGGGGAGGGGGCTACTGAAGCTTTCTTT.

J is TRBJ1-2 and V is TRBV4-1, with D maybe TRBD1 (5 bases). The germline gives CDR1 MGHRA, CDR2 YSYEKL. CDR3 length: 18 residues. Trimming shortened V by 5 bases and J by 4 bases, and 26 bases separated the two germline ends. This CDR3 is CASSSRWAGILEGYGYTF. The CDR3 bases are TGCGCCAGCAGCTCACGCTGGGCAGGGATACTCGAAGGCTATGGCTACACCTTC.

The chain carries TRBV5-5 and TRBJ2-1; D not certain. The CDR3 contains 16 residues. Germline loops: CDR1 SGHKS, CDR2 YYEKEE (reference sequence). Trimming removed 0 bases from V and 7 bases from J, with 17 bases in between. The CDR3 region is CASSLALITQVNEQFF. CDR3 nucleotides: TGTGCCAGCAGCTTGGCCCTCATAACGCAGGTAAATGAGCAGTTCTTC. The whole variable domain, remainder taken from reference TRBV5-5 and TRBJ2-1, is DAGVTQSPTHLIKTRGQQVTLRCSPISGHKSVSWYQQVLGQGPQFIFQYYEKEERGRGNFPDRFSARQFPNYSSELNVNALLLGDSALYLCASSLALITQVNEQFFGPGTRLTVL.

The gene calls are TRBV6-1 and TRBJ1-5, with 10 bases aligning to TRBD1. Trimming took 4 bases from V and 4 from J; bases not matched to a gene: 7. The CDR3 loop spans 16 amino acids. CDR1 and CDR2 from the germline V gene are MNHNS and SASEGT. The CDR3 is CASSGTGGLLNQPQHF. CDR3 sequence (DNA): TGTGCCAGCAGTGGGACAGGGGGGCTACTGAATCAGCCCCAGCATTTT.

Here the CDR3 DNA reads TGTGCCAGCAGCTATCAGGGTGCAGAAAACTATGGCTACACCTTC. This encodes CASSYQGAENYGYTF. This chain links TRBV7-9 with TRBJ1-2; perhaps TRBD1 as D (5 bases). The CDR3 is 15 residues long. In germline, CDR1 is SEHNR, CDR2 FQNEAQ (reference sequence). The ends were cut back, 4 bases at V and 2 bases at J, with 14 bases in the middle.

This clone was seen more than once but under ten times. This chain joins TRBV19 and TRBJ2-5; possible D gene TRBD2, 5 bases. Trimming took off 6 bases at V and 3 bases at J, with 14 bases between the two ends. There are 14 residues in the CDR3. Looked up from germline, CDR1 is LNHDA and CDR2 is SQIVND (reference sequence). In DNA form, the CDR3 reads TGTGCCAGTAGCTATGGGAGCGCCGAAGAGACCCAGTACTTC. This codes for CASSYGSAEETQYF.

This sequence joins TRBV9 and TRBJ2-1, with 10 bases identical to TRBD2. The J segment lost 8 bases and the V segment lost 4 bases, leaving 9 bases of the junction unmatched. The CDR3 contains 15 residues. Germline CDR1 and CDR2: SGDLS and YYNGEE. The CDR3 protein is CASSINSGGPYEQFF. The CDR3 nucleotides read TGTGCCAGCAGCATAAATAGCGGGGGGCCCTATGAGCAGTTCTTC.

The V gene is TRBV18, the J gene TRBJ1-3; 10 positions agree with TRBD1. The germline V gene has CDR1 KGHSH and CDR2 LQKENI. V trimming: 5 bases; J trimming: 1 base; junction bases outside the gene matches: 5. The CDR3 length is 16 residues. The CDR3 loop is CASSTTGQGSGNTIYF. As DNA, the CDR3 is TGTGCCAGCTCAACCACGGGACAGGGGTCTGGAAACACCATATATTTT.

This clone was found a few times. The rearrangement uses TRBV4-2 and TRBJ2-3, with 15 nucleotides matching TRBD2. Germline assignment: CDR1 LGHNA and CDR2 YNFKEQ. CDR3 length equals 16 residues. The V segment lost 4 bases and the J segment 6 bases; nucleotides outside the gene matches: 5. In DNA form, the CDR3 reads TGTGCCAGCAGCCCGGGACTAGCGGGGGGCCGCGATACGCAGTATTTT. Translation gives CASSPGLAGGRDTQYF.

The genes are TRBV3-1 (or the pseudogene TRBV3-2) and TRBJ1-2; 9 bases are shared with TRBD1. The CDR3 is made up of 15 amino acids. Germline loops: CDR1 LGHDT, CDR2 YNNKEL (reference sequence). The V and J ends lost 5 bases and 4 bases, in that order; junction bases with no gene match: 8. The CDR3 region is CASSLGQGGAYGYTF. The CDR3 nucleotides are TGTGCCAGCAGCTTGGGACAGGGTGGGGCCTATGGCTACACCTTC.

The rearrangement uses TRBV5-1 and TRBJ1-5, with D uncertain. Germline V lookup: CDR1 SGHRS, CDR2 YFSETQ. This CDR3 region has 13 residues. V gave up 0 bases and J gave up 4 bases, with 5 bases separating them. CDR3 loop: CASSLGTNQPQHF. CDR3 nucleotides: TGCGCCAGCAGCTTGGGGACTAATCAGCCCCAGCATTTT. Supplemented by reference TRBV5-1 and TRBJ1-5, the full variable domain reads KAGVTQTPRYLIKTRGQQVTLSCSPISGHRSVSWYQQTPGQGLQFLFEYFSETQRNKGNFPGRFSGRQFSNSRSEMNVSTLELGDSALYLCASSLGTNQPQHFGDGTRLSIL.

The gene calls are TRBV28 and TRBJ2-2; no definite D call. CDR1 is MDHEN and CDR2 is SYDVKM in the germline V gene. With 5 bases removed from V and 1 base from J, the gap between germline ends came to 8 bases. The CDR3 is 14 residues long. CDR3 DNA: TGTGCCAGCAGTCCTCCCGTGAACACCGGGGAGCTGTTTTTT. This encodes CASSPPVNTGELFF. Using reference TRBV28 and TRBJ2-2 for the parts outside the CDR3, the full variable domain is DVKVTQSSRYLVKRTGEKVFLECVQDMDHENMFWYRQDPGLGLRLIYFSYDVKMKEKGDIPEGYSVSREKKERFSLILESASTNQTSMYLCASSPPVNTGELFFGEGSRLTVL.